This T cell receptor beta chain is from a study of control samples from healthy donors and cancer patients (dated by TCRdb to about 2020). From its cysteine to its phenylalanine, the CDR3 spans 18 amino acids. Only the CDR3 region is kept as DNA, spanning 54 bases read in frame from base 1. CDR1 and CDR2, per the germline V gene, are SGHTA and FQGNSA. Germline trimming: 4 bases from V, 5 bases from J; junction bases outside gene matches: 17. With regard to this clone: Its antigen remains unidentified. No base quality values were provided; no much bigger clone lies one nucleotide off.

The protocol used for the library was the immunoSEQ multiplex PCR assay. What TCRdb holds here is the immuneACCESS table cut down to in-frame rearrangements. Part of the clones is not present; checked against another copy, under half of the missing clones reflect an unresolved V gene, and the others are unexplained. The sample table contains 200,000 or so clones; only one count was recorded for over 90% of them. Approximately 1.5% of the sample is in the top ten clones. The sequence is built from TRBV7-2 and TRBJ1-5, with 7 central nucleotides matching TRBD1. The sequence was obtained from a man in his forties or fifties in good health. Sequencing used blood. In nucleotide form, the sequence is TGTGCCAGCAGCTCAGTAGACAGGGCACTCTCTATTTATCAGCCCCAGCATTTT. Its product reads: CASSSVDRALSIYQPQHF.